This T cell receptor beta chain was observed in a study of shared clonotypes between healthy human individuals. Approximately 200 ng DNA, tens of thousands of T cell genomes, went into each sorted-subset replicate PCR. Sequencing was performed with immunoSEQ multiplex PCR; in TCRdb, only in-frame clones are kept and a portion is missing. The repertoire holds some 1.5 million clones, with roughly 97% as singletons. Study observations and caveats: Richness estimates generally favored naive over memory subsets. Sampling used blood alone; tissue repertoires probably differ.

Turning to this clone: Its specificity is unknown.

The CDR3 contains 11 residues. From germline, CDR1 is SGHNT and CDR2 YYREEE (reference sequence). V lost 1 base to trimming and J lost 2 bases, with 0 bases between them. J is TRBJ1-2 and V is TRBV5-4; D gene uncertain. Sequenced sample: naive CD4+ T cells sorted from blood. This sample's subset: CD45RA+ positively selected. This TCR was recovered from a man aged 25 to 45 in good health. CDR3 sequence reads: CASSLNYGYTF. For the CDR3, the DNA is TGTGCCAGCAGCTTGAACTATGGCTACACCTTC.